This TCR beta chain was documented in a study of T cell responses to AZD1222 COVID-19 vaccine. Study findings and constraints: Vaccination with two AZD1222 doses was followed by a rise in Spike-specific TCR breadth and depth. Dominant CD4 TCR responses targeted spike regions 160-218 and 743-854.

With regard to this clone: What it recognizes is unknown.

Profiling relied on immunoSEQ multiplex PCR, and the TCRdb table lists in-frame clones only, not all of them. This sample has 75,000 to 100,000 clones, with 70% to 90% found just once. The receptor was derived from an adult in good health. This specimen was peripheral blood, taken on day 0 of AZD1222 vaccination.

The CDR3: CASSLQGNNYEQYF. The CDR3 coding sequence is TGTGCCAGCAGCCTGCAGGGGAACAACTACGAGCAGTACTTC. V gene TRBV3-1 (or the pseudogene TRBV3-2) combines with J gene TRBJ2-7, with D perhaps matching TRBD1 (6 bases). Germline V gene data show CDR1 as LGHDT and CDR2 as YNNKEL (reference sequence). The CDR3 consists of 14 residues. Trimming cost V 4 bases and J 3 bases, with 13 bases left between them.